The 27 T cell receptor beta chains in this list originate from one sample, sequenced in a study of blood T cell repertoires in COVID-19 (dated by TCRdb to the early 2020s). Receptor libraries were prepared by the immunoSEQ multiplex PCR assay. The table was pulled from immuneACCESS by TCRdb, which kept in-frame rearrangements only. Such tables lose some clones; where checked, under half of the loss comes from unresolved V genes, and the rest has no known cause. A total of 400,000 or so clones appear in this sample, around 86% of them only once. The ten most abundant clones make up about 3% of the sample. The sample taken for sequencing was peripheral blood. Receptors originate from a human donor in a cohort sampled during active COVID-19.

The chain employs TRBV6-2 or TRBV6-3 and TRBJ2-7; D not certain. Germline-derived CDR1 and CDR2 are MNHEY and SVGEGT. The CDR3 has 13 amino acids. V gave up 2 bases and J gave up 2 bases, with 7 bases separating them. The CDR3 nucleotides are TGTGCCAGCAGTTACCCAGGAACCTACGAGCAGTACTTC. Translating it yields CASSYPGTYEQYF.

The J gene is TRBJ1-6, the V gene TRBV28; TRBD1 is a possible D gene (6 bases). The CDR3 has 13 residues. From germline, CDR1 is MDHEN and CDR2 SYDVKM. Between the trimmed V and J ends, which lost 5 bases and 10 bases, there was a span of 12 bases. The DNA of the CDR3 is TGTGCCAGCAGTCTAGTACAGGGCTCACCCCTCCACTTT. It yields the protein CASSLVQGSPLHF.

The rearrangement joins TRBV2 to TRBJ1-1, with 7 bases matching TRBD1. Germline trimming cut 5 bases from V and 1 base from J; bases unmatched to any gene: 4. Germline CDR1 reads SNHLY; CDR2 reads FYNNEI. The CDR3 is 14 amino acids. CDR3 amino acids: CASSPGTENTEAFF. The CDR3, as DNA: TGTGCCAGCAGTCCCGGGACAGAGAACACTGAAGCTTTCTTT.

This clone was seen a single time. CDR3 amino acids: CASSTKGKRETQYF. CDR3 in DNA: TGTGCCAGCAGCACCAAGGGGAAACGGGAGACCCAGTACTTC. The V and J genes are TRBV7-9 and TRBJ2-5, with a possible D match to TRBD1 (5 bases). Germline lookup yields CDR1 SEHNR and CDR2 FQNEAQ (reference sequence). The CDR3 spans 14 residues. The V gene lost 5 bases and the J gene lost 5 bases, with 15 bases spanning the gap.

The chain employs TRBV5-1 and TRBJ2-7; D is ambiguous. The V end lost 0 bases, the J end lost 3 bases, and 10 bases lay between the germline ends. Germline V gene lookup returns CDR1 SGHRS and CDR2 YFSETQ. The CDR3 consists of 14 residues. For the CDR3, the DNA is TGCGCCAGCAGCTTGGACGGGTCCAACTACGAGCAGTACTTC. It is translated as CASSLDGSNYEQYF.

V usage is TRBV18 and J usage is TRBJ2-3, with a possible D match to TRBD2 (6 bases). Germline assignment: CDR1 KGHSH and CDR2 LQKENI. The germline V and J ends were trimmed by 3 bases and 2 bases, with 12 bases remaining between them. The CDR3 totals 15 residues. The CDR3 DNA follows: TGTGCCAGCTCACCTTTGGGCGGGGTCACAGATACGCAGTATTTT. Translating it yields CASSPLGGVTDTQYF.

The chain employs TRBV19 and TRBJ1-2; 11 nucleotides agree with TRBD1. This CDR3 is 15 amino acids long. After removal of 2 bases from V and 5 bases from J, the junction contained 4 bases not matched to a gene. Per the germline V gene, CDR1 is LNHDA and CDR2 is SQIVND (reference sequence). The CDR3 DNA reads as TGTGCCAGTAGTATATCCCGGGACAGGGGGTATGGCTACACCTTC. Encoded protein: CASSISRDRGYGYTF.

In its sample, this clone was seen once. The rearrangement uses TRBV7-9 and TRBJ2-1; D perhaps matches TRBD2 (5 bases). The CDR3 spans 15 residues. V gave up 4 bases and J gave up 1 base, with 11 bases separating them. CDR1 and CDR2 (germline): SEHNR, FQNEAQ (reference sequence). CDR3 region: CASSWLAVSYNEQFF. DNA of the CDR3: TGTGCCAGCAGCTGGCTAGCAGTATCCTACAATGAGCAGTTCTTC.

This chain joins TRBV6-2 or TRBV6-3 and TRBJ2-2, with 11 bases lining up with TRBD2. Losses at the gene ends were 5 bases for V and 3 bases for J; bases not matched to a gene: 11. The CDR3 spans 18 residues. The germline gives CDR1 MNHEY, CDR2 SVGEGT. CDR3 DNA sequence: TGTGCCAGCAGTCCGCCATCGGTACTAGCGGGAGACACCGGGGAGCTGTTTTTT. Translation: CASSPPSVLAGDTGELFF.

This clone was recorded once. The V and J genes are TRBV5-4 and TRBJ1-2; D not certain. The V and J ends lost 4 bases and 2 bases respectively, with 18 bases between them. Germline V lookup: CDR1 SGHNT, CDR2 YYREEE (reference sequence). The CDR3 loop spans 16 amino acids. The CDR3 sequence is CASSPPAPALNYGYTF. The CDR3 region has the DNA TGTGCCAGCAGCCCTCCTGCCCCGGCACTAAACTATGGCTACACCTTC.

The CDR3 region has the DNA TGCGCCAGCAGCCGGGGACAGGGGGTTCGGACTGAAGCTTTCTTT. Translated: CASSRGQGVRTEAFF. This rearrangement joins TRBV10-1 to TRBJ1-1; 11 bases are shared with TRBD1. The CDR3 is made up of 15 amino acids. The germline gives CDR1 WNHNN, CDR2 SYGVQD (reference sequence). Trimming at V came to 6 bases and at J to 5 bases, leaving 8 bases not matched to a gene.

The chain uses TRBV28 and TRBJ1-6; the D gene is possibly TRBD1 (5 bases). The CDR3 length is 16 residues. Germline values: CDR1 MDHEN, CDR2 SYDVKM. Trimming took 8 bases from V and 5 from J, leaving 19 bases between them. DNA for the CDR3: TGTGCCAGCTCGACCTATAGGGGAGGGGATAATTCACCCCTCCACTTT. This sequence encodes CASSTYRGGDNSPLHF.

The chain has TRBV29-1 and TRBJ2-2, with D possibly being TRBD1 (7 bases). Germline CDR1 reads SQVTM; CDR2 reads ANQGSEA. The CDR3 totals 15 residues. V gave up 6 bases and J gave up 6 bases, with 20 bases separating them. This CDR3 reads CSVTEGRRGPGELFF. CDR3 nucleotides: TGCAGCGTGACCGAAGGTCGGAGGGGGCCCGGGGAGCTGTTTTTT.

The chain employs TRBV20-1 and TRBJ1-2; no reliable D call. The CDR3 is 15 amino acids. Germline V lookup: CDR1 DFQATT, CDR2 SNEGSKA (reference sequence). V lost 3 bases to trimming and J lost 3 bases, with 17 bases between them. As DNA, the CDR3 is TGCAGTGCTAGTAGCGCAGTTAAATCCTACTATGGCTACACCTTC. This sequence encodes CSASSAVKSYYGYTF.

V is TRBV4-2 and J is TRBJ2-1; TRBD1 matches 10 bases. CDR1 and CDR2 (germline): LGHNA, YNFKEQ. The CDR3 is 14 residues long. The junction had 5 bases not matched to a gene; V was cut back by 4 bases and J by 8 bases. Here the CDR3 reads CASSRPGTGDEQFF. The CDR3 DNA reads TGTGCCAGCAGCCGGCCCGGGACAGGGGATGAGCAGTTCTTC.

The chain recombines TRBV3-1 (or the pseudogene TRBV3-2) with TRBJ2-7; 12 positions match TRBD2. In germline, CDR1 is LGHDT, CDR2 YNNKEL (reference sequence). This CDR3 comprises 15 residues. With V trimmed by 3 bases and J by 6 bases, 6 bases remained unmatched. The CDR3 nucleotides are TGTGCCAGCAGCCACAATCTAGCGGGAGGGGGCGAGCAGTACTTC. Protein: CASSHNLAGGGEQYF.

The chain uses TRBV28 and TRBJ2-2; D is possibly TRBD1 (5 bases). The CDR3 has 13 amino acids. Per germline, CDR1 MDHEN and CDR2 SYDVKM. With 5 bases removed from V and 6 bases from J, the gap between germline ends came to 10 bases. This CDR3 is CASSPAGSGELFF. The CDR3 DNA reads TGTGCCAGCAGTCCCGCAGGGTCCGGGGAGCTGTTTTTT.

The J gene is TRBJ2-5, the V gene TRBV27; 7 bases are a match to TRBD1. V was clipped by 0 bases and J by 6 bases; unmatched bases: 4. Per the germline V gene, CDR1 is MNHEY and CDR2 is SMNVEV (reference sequence). The CDR3 spans 14 residues. The CDR3 DNA follows: TGTGCCAGCAGTTTATCAGGGGGCTTAAAGACCCAGTACTTC. Translating it yields CASSLSGGLKTQYF.

The V and J genes are TRBV11-3 and TRBJ2-1; 15 bases match TRBD2. Germline CDR1 SGHNT, CDR2 YENEEA. This CDR3 has 13 residues. V lost 5 bases to trimming and J lost 10 bases; unmatched junction nucleotides: 0. CDR3 region: CASSGTSGGEQFF. CDR3 DNA sequence: TGTGCCAGCAGCGGGACTAGCGGGGGGGAGCAGTTCTTC.

This sequence joins TRBV5-5 and TRBJ1-2; D is ambiguous. Between the trimmed V and J ends, which lost 2 bases and 3 bases, there was a span of 17 bases. In germline, CDR1 is SGHKS, CDR2 YYEKEE (reference sequence). CDR3 length: 16 amino acids. The CDR3 DNA follows: TGTGCCAGCAGCTTTGGCGCGGCCGGACTGGACTATGGCTACACCTTC. Its translation is CASSFGAAGLDYGYTF.

The rearrangement uses TRBV7-2 and TRBJ2-1; 8 bases align to TRBD2. This CDR3 is built from 15 residues. The trim removed 1 base at V and 4 bases at J, leaving 3 bases unmatched. Germline assignment: CDR1 SGHTA and CDR2 FQGNSA. This CDR3 reads CASSLEGLDYNEQFF. The CDR3 coding sequence is TGTGCCAGCAGCTTAGAGGGACTAGATTACAATGAGCAGTTCTTC.

This rearrangement joins TRBV7-8 to TRBJ1-5, with a tentative D call TRBD1 (6 bases). The CDR3 has 14 amino acids. Germline-derived CDR1 and CDR2 are SGHVS and FQNEAQ. Trimming removed 4 bases at V and 4 bases at J, with 11 bases between. CDR3 loop: CASSSRGTNQPQHF. The CDR3 coding sequence is TGTGCCAGCAGCTCCAGGGGAACAAATCAGCCCCAGCATTTT.

J is TRBJ1-3 and V is TRBV5-1; D remains unclear. This CDR3 spans 14 amino acids. With 7 bases removed from V and 0 bases from J, the gap between germline ends came to 11 bases. Per germline, CDR1 SGHRS and CDR2 YFSETQ. CDR3 sequence: CASREVLSGNTIYF. The CDR3 region has the DNA TGCGCCAGCCGTGAGGTGCTCTCTGGAAACACCATATATTTT.

The chain uses TRBV30 and TRBJ1-1; D is uncertain. Germline values: CDR1 GTSNPN, CDR2 SVGIG (reference sequence). V lost 1 base and J 9 bases, leaving 15 bases between the germline ends. The CDR3 runs to 13 residues. The CDR3 coding sequence is TGTGCCTGGAGTGGAGGGAGCCCCGACAAAGCTTTCTTT. Translating gives CAWSGGSPDKAFF.

This chain joins TRBV30 and TRBJ2-2; maybe TRBD1 (6 bases). V dropped 6 bases and J dropped 4 bases, with 15 bases sitting between them. This CDR3 has 14 amino acids. Germline V CDR1 and CDR2: GTSNPN, SVGIG (reference sequence). CDR3 bases: TGTGCCTGCGTTTCTAGGGGGATCACCGGGGAGCTGTTTTTT. It yields the protein CACVSRGITGELFF.

This clone was observed a single time. The chain links TRBV10-3 to TRBJ1-2, with TRBD1 as a possible D gene (5 bases). The V end was cut by 3 bases, the J end by 1 base, with 12 bases between. The CDR3 has 15 amino acids. The V gene's germline CDR1 is ENHRY and CDR2 SYGVKD. The CDR3 loop is CAISDRQGSNYGYTF. The CDR3 DNA reads TGTGCCATCAGTGATAGGCAGGGTAGTAACTATGGCTACACCTTC.

The CDR3 region has the DNA TGCGCCAGCACCCTGGGACTAGCGGGAGGGCCCAGGTACAATGAGCAGTTCTTC. As protein: CASTLGLAGGPRYNEQFF. This chain joins TRBV4-1 and TRBJ2-1, with 16 positions matching TRBD2. V was pared by 7 bases and J by 4 bases, with 10 bases of the junction left unmatched. Germline CDR1 MGHRA, CDR2 YSYEKL. This CDR3 spans 18 amino acids.